Each of the 11 T cell receptor beta chains below was sequenced from the same sample in a study of CD8 T cells in ankylosing spondylitis. TCRdb re-called the 5' RACE reads through MiXCR, storing one row per CDR3 protein. The sample holds 210,000 or so distinct CDR3 sequences, about 26% seen once. The sample consisted of blood, either unsorted or a sorted T cell fraction (not recorded which). The receptors stem from a male donor with ankylosing spondylitis or in good health (not recorded which).

This clonotype was seen ten or more times. The V and J genes are TRBV25-1 and TRBJ2-7; TRBD2 matches at 7 bases. The CDR3 loop spans 13 amino acids. V shed 5 bases and J 6 bases; nucleotides not matched to a gene: 7. Germline CDR1 MGHDK, CDR2 SYGVNS. CDR3 loop: CASSLLGGTEQYF. The CDR3 DNA reads TGTGCCAGCAGTCTCCTGGGGGGGACCGAGCAGTACTTC.

V is TRBV6-6 and J is TRBJ1-1; unclear D gene. This CDR3 has 11 residues. Germline V gene lookup returns CDR1 MNHNY and CDR2 SVGAGI (reference sequence). The germline V and J ends were trimmed by 7 bases and 8 bases, with 11 bases remaining between them. As DNA, the CDR3 is TGTGCCAGCAACTGGGAGGGAGAAGCTTTCTTT. It encodes CASNWEGEAFF.

This clonotype was seen at least ten times. The V gene is TRBV9, the J gene TRBJ2-2; no clear D gene. The CDR3 is made up of 15 amino acids. Per germline, CDR1 SGDLS and CDR2 YYNGEE. With 0 bases removed from V and 7 bases from J, the gap between germline ends came to 13 bases. The CDR3 nucleotides are TGTGCCAGCAGCGTAGCGGTGGAAGCCAGCGGGGAGCTGTTTTTT. Encoded protein: CASSVAVEASGELFF.

This clonotype was found many times. CDR3 coding DNA: TGTGCCAGCAGCCAAGTAGGGGAGACCCAGTACTTC. The encoded protein is CASSQVGETQYF. The gene calls are TRBV3-1 and TRBJ2-5; D is ambiguous. Germline lookup yields CDR1 LGHDT and CDR2 YNNKEL (reference sequence). The CDR3 is made up of 12 amino acids. Trimming removed 1 base at V and 5 bases at J, with 5 bases between.

This clonotype showed up many times. An end of the junction differs from the germline gene, which may be a read error. V usage is TRBV7-7 and J usage is TRBJ2-1; 11 nucleotides align to TRBD2. Per the germline V gene, CDR1 is SSHAT and CDR2 is FNYEAQ (reference sequence). The CDR3 runs 16 residues. The DNA of the CDR3 is TGTGCTAGCAGCTTATTAGCGGGAGGGCCCTACAATGAGCAGTTCTTC. It translates to CASSLLAGGPYNEQFF.

The V gene is TRBV12-3 or TRBV12-4, the J gene TRBJ2-7; D may be TRBD1 (6 bases). V was cut by 2 bases and J by 0 bases, with 11 bases left in between. CDR3 size: 15 residues. The CDR3 DNA reads as TGTGCCAGCAGTTTACCAAGACAGGCCTCCTACGAGCAGTACTTC. This encodes CASSLPRQASYEQYF.

The chain joins TRBV10-3 to TRBJ2-1; D tentatively reads TRBD1 or TRBD2 (5 bases each). CDR1 and CDR2 (germline): ENHRY, SYGVKD. The CDR3 runs 13 residues. V was shortened by 0 bases and J by 10 bases, with 10 bases between the two germline ends. The CDR3 DNA follows: TGTGCCATCAGTGAGTCGGGGGAAAACGAGCAGTTCTTC. This translates into CAISESGENEQFF.

This clonotype was seen a handful of times. V gene TRBV20-1 combines with J gene TRBJ2-2, with D possibly being TRBD2 (5 bases). CDR3 size: 12 residues. Looked up from germline, CDR1 is DFQATT and CDR2 is SNEGSKA (reference sequence). Trimming took 3 bases from V and 6 from J, leaving 8 bases between them. The CDR3 coding sequence is TGCAGTGCTAGCGAGGGTGCCGGGGAGCTGTTTTTT. It is translated as CSASEGAGELFF.

This clonotype has ten or more counts. V is TRBV15 and J is TRBJ2-7; D uncertain. Germline V lookup: CDR1 LNHNV, CDR2 YYDKDF (reference sequence). This CDR3 has 14 amino acids. V lost 4 bases and J lost 0, with 10 bases in between. The CDR3 sequence is CATSKDPISYEQYF. CDR3 nucleotide sequence: TGTGCCACCAGCAAGGACCCAATCTCCTACGAGCAGTACTTC. Full variable domain (outside the CDR3, taken from reference TRBV15 and TRBJ2-7): DAMVIQNPRYQVTQFGKPVTLSCSQTLNHNVMYWYQQKSSQAPKLLFHYYDKDFNNEADTPDNFQSRRPNTSFCFLDIRSPGLGDTAMYLCATSKDPISYEQYFGPGTRLTVT.

This clonotype has ten or more counts. V and J are TRBV7-2 and TRBJ1-4, with a possible D match to TRBD1 (6 bases). The CDR3 consists of 13 residues. Germline V gene data show CDR1 as SGHTA and CDR2 as FQGNSA. Trimming left V 5 bases short and J 8 bases short, with 12 bases between. Here the CDR3 reads CASSLGTSEKLFF. The CDR3 nucleotides read TGTGCCAGCAGCCTCGGGACATCGGAAAAACTGTTTTTT. Complete variable domain (other parts from reference TRBV7-2 and TRBJ1-4): GAGVSQSPSNKVTEKGKDVELRCDPISGHTALYWYRQSLGQGLEFLIYFQGNSAPDKSGLPSDRFSAERTGGSVSTLTIQRTQQEDSAVYLCASSLGTSEKLFFGSGTQLSVL.

This clonotype showed up many times. The genes are TRBV2 and TRBJ2-7, with no clear D. Trimming stripped 6 bases from V and 2 bases from J, with 8 bases between. This CDR3 spans 12 amino acids. Germline V CDR1 and CDR2: SNHLY, FYNNEI. The CDR3 region is CASSVNAYEQYF. For the CDR3, the DNA is TGTGCCAGCAGCGTAAATGCCTACGAGCAGTACTTC.